What follows are 10 T cell receptor beta chains derived from one specimen sequenced in a study of blood T cell repertoires in COVID-19. TCRdb's copy holds only in-frame clones and misses some; the assay was immunoSEQ multiplex PCR. Counted here are roughly 670,000 clones, just under 90% occurring once; the ten biggest clones make up about 0.24%. The sample taken for sequencing was peripheral blood. The receptors derive from a woman aged 18-29 years with acute or convalescent COVID-19.

In its sample, this clone was seen once. The chain couples TRBV27 to TRBJ1-1; 9 bases agree with TRBD1. The CDR3 sequence is 13 residues long. CDR1 and CDR2 (germline): MNHEY, SMNVEV (reference sequence). The junction had 5 bases not matched to a gene; V was cut back by 8 bases and J by 4 bases. CDR3 sequence (DNA): TGTGCCAGCGCCGAGACAGGGGGCACTGAAGCTTTCTTT. This gives the protein CASAETGGTEAFF.

The chain recombines TRBV7-2 with TRBJ2-7; TRBD1 aligns across 9 bases. In germline, CDR1 is SGHTA, CDR2 FQGNSA. CDR3 length equals 13 residues. After removal of 4 bases from V and 6 bases from J, the junction contained 4 bases not matched to a gene. The CDR3 is CASSSRTGVEQYF. CDR3 DNA: TGTGCCAGCAGCTCCAGGACAGGGGTCGAGCAGTACTTC.

The chain recombines TRBV7-8 with TRBJ2-7, with 7 bases lining up with TRBD2. Trimming cost V 1 base and J 6 bases; bases outside gene matches: 6. In germline, CDR1 is SGHVS, CDR2 FQNEAQ. The CDR3 extends over 14 amino acids. The CDR3 bases are TGTGCCAGCAGCTTAGTCCAGGGAGGGCTCGAGCAGTACTTC. Translated: CASSLVQGGLEQYF.

The chain recombines TRBV7-9 with TRBJ1-1; D is possibly TRBD1 (6 bases). The CDR3 sequence is 14 residues long. Trimming cost V 4 bases and J 4 bases, with 13 bases left between them. The germline V gene encodes CDR1 SEHNR and CDR2 FQNEAQ (reference sequence). The CDR3: CASSSYRVGTEAFF. CDR3 nucleotides: TGTGCCAGCAGCTCCTACAGGGTCGGCACTGAAGCTTTCTTT. Based on the CDR3 plus reference TRBV7-9 and TRBJ1-1, the full variable domain is DTGVSQNPRHKITKRGQNVTFRCDPISEHNRLYWYRQTLGQGPEFLTYFQNEAQLEKSRLLSDRFSAERPKGSFSTLEIQRTEQGDSAMYLCASSSYRVGTEAFFGQGTRLTVV.

The J gene is TRBJ2-7, the V gene TRBV15; unclear D gene. The germline CDR1 and CDR2 sequences are LNHNV and YYDKDF (reference sequence). The germline V and J ends were trimmed by 1 base and 7 bases, with 11 bases remaining between them. CDR3 length equals 13 residues. The CDR3 here is CATSRVRGGEQYF. CDR3 nucleotides: TGTGCCACCAGCAGAGTGCGAGGCGGAGAGCAGTACTTC.

The chain joins TRBV6-5 to TRBJ2-5, with 9 bases aligning to TRBD1. CDR1 is MNHEY, CDR2 SVGAGI, per germline. V shed 5 bases, J shed 2 bases, and the junction held 6 bases outside the gene matches. The CDR3 is 15 amino acids. CDR3 nucleotide sequence: TGTGCCAGCAGTATCCCGGGACAGGGACAAGAGACCCAGTACTTC. Protein sequence: CASSIPGQGQETQYF.

The chain links TRBV10-3 to TRBJ1-2, with 10 bases aligning to TRBD1. Germline trimming cut 10 bases from V and 0 bases from J; bases unmatched to any gene: 8. This CDR3 contains 15 residues. Germline CDR1 and CDR2: ENHRY and SYGVKD. CDR3 DNA sequence: TGTGCCACAGTGGGGACAGGGGATACTAACTATGGCTACACCTTC. This codes for CATVGTGDTNYGYTF.

V usage is TRBV6-5 and J usage is TRBJ1-5; 7 bases are a match to TRBD1. Germline CDR1 is MNHEY and CDR2 is SVGAGI. J gave up 2 bases and V 6 bases, and 4 bases lay outside the gene matches. This CDR3 is built from 14 residues. The CDR3 DNA is TGTGCCAGCAGAGACACAGGGGGCAATCAGCCCCAGCATTTT. It yields the protein CASRDTGGNQPQHF.

This chain connects TRBV9 to TRBJ2-7, with 9 positions matching TRBD1. V shed 0 bases and J 6 bases; nucleotides not matched to a gene: 7. The germline CDR1 and CDR2 sequences are SGDLS and YYNGEE. The CDR3 loop spans 15 amino acids. The CDR3 nucleotides read TGTGCCAGCAGCGTAGACCAGGGGACAGGGAGCGAGCAGTACTTC. Translated, it gives CASSVDQGTGSEQYF.

The J gene is TRBJ1-6, the V gene TRBV11-2, with a tentative D call TRBD1 (5 bases). The CDR3 length is 17 residues. Germline loops: CDR1 SGHAT, CDR2 FQNNGV. The V end was cut by 1 base, the J end by 8 bases, with 18 bases between. The CDR3 region has the DNA TGTGCCAGCAGCTTAGGCGGGGCCCGTACAGCGGATTCACCCCTCCACTTT. It codes for CASSLGGARTADSPLHF.